This TCR beta chain comes out of a study of blood T cells in healthy people across ages. Study-wide points: Changes in expanded clonotypes were possibly confounded, as the CMV status of donors was unknown. The fall in TCR beta diversity per million T cells was roughly linear with age. Greater diversity and more naive CD4+ cells were seen in long-lived donors than in aged donors.

Next came a second PCR, run for about 7 to 11 cycles, which used a sample-barcoded 5' primer along with a J-beta primer mix. TCRdb re-called the 5' RACE reads through MiXCR, storing one row per CDR3 protein. The sample has hundreds of thousands of distinct CDR3 sequences, approximately 40% seen once; the top ten hold around 30%. In regard to this clonotype: Its antigen is unknown.

This CDR3 region has 22 residues. V lost 6 bases, J lost 3 bases, and 25 bases stayed unmatched. This receptor was taken from a man older than 75 in good health. The sequenced material came from blood. J is TRBJ2-2 and V is TRBV12-3 or TRBV12-4; 10 bases line up with TRBD2. The CDR3 reads CASRSRAGGSRSGRADTGELFF. CDR3 coding DNA: TGTGCCAGCAGAAGCCGGGCAGGGGGCTCTCGAAGCGGGAGGGCGGACACCGGGGAGCTGTTTTTT.